A single sample is the source of the 14 T cell receptor beta chains below, sequenced in a study of cytomegalovirus exposure and HLA in healthy donors. The PCR had 60 Vbeta and 13 Jbeta primers. The repertoire was sequenced with immunoSEQ multiplex PCR; TCRdb's copy has only in-frame clones and lacks some. The table records some 160,000 clones, around 81% of them present only once. Source material: PBMCs. The receptors were gathered from a man aged 35 to 55 in good health and CMV-seronegative.

This clone was detected only a few times. This chain connects TRBV7-9 to TRBJ2-1; the match to TRBD1 covers 10 bases. The CDR3 runs to 17 residues. Germline lookup yields CDR1 SEHNR and CDR2 FQNEAQ (reference sequence). Germline trimming cut 5 bases from V and 6 bases from J; bases unmatched to any gene: 13. DNA of the CDR3: TGTGCCAGCAGCCCCTGGACAGGGGGAGAGGAACTCAATGAGCAGTTCTTC. This gives the protein CASSPWTGGEELNEQFF.

This rearrangement joins TRBV5-6 to TRBJ2-1, with D perhaps TRBD1 (5 bases). V was shortened by 0 bases and J by 4 bases, with 14 bases between the two germline ends. This CDR3 has 16 residues. Germline V gene data show CDR1 as SGHDT and CDR2 as YYEEEE. CDR3 nucleotide sequence: TGTGCCAGCAGCTTGGCCCACCAGGGCTTTTACAATGAGCAGTTCTTC. As protein: CASSLAHQGFYNEQFF.

This clone was counted once. The chain links TRBV4-1 to TRBJ2-7, with 10 bases matching TRBD2. Germline trimming cut 1 base from V and 3 bases from J; bases unmatched to any gene: 0. The CDR3 is 14 residues long. Germline V gene sequence: CDR1 MGHRA, CDR2 YSYEKL. In DNA, the CDR3 is TGCGCCAGCAGCCAAGGGACTAGCGGCTACGAGCAGTACTTC. The encoded protein is CASSQGTSGYEQYF.

This chain uses TRBV5-4 with TRBJ2-3; 11 nucleotides agree with TRBD2. The V gene's germline CDR1 is SGHNT and CDR2 YYREEE (reference sequence). The CDR3 loop spans 15 amino acids. With V trimmed by 8 bases and J by 6 bases, 11 bases remained unmatched. The CDR3 region is CASSASGGSFDTQYF. The CDR3, as DNA: TGTGCCAGTTCGGCTAGCGGGGGGTCGTTTGATACGCAGTATTTT. Full variable domain (missing parts from reference TRBV5-4 and TRBJ2-3): ETGVTQSPTHLIKTRGQQVTLRCSSQSGHNTVSWYQQALGQGPQFIFQYYREEENGRGNFPPRFSGLQFPNYSSELNVNALELDDSALYLCASSASGGSFDTQYFGPGTRLTVL.

This chain uses TRBV4-3 with TRBJ2-6; unclear D gene. Germline loops: CDR1 LGHNA, CDR2 YSLEER. V lost 0 bases to trimming and J lost 0 bases, with 12 bases between them. The CDR3 is 18 amino acids. The CDR3 sequence is CASSQDSVQFSGANVLTF. The CDR3 nucleotides read TGCGCCAGCAGCCAAGATTCTGTACAGTTCTCTGGGGCCAACGTCCTGACTTTC.

This clone showed up just once. The chain combines TRBV7-9 with TRBJ2-5; D gene ambiguous. The germline gives CDR1 SEHNR, CDR2 FQNEAQ (reference sequence). The CDR3 consists of 10 residues. Between the trimmed V and J ends, which lost 11 bases and 5 bases, there was a span of 9 bases. CDR3 in DNA: TGTGCCTCAATGAGGGAGACCCAGTACTTC. Protein product: CASMRETQYF.

This chain connects TRBV27 to TRBJ2-5, with 7 bases matching TRBD1. Trimming took 5 bases from V and 2 from J; bases not matched to a gene: 5. The CDR3 runs 14 residues. Germline V gene lookup returns CDR1 MNHEY and CDR2 SMNVEV (reference sequence). CDR3 bases: TGTGCCAGCAGTCCTCGGGACAGACAAGAGACCCAGTACTTC. Its translation: CASSPRDRQETQYF.

This clone was seen only once. The chain employs TRBV18 and TRBJ1-2, with D tentatively TRBD1 (6 bases). Trimming left V 2 bases short and J 4 bases short, with 8 bases between. This CDR3 spans 13 amino acids. Germline-derived CDR1 and CDR2 are KGHSH and LQKENI. The CDR3 region is CASSPGGAYGYTF. Written as DNA, the CDR3 is TGTGCCAGCTCACCAGGGGGGGCCTATGGCTACACCTTC.

This chain uses TRBV30 with TRBJ1-3; unclear D gene. Germline lookup yields CDR1 GTSNPN and CDR2 SVGIG (reference sequence). The CDR3 runs to 14 residues. Trimming stripped 0 bases from V and 0 bases from J, with 6 bases between. CDR3 in amino acids: CAWSVDISGNTIYF. The CDR3 region has the DNA TGTGCCTGGAGTGTAGACATCTCTGGAAACACCATATATTTT.

The chain is built from TRBV9 and TRBJ1-1, with 9 bases identical to TRBD1. CDR1 is SGDLS, CDR2 YYNGEE, per germline. The CDR3 totals 15 residues. Trimming at V came to 2 bases and at J to 6 bases, leaving 8 bases not matched to a gene. The chain's CDR3 is CASSVGQGRDPEAFF. The CDR3 region has the DNA TGTGCCAGCAGCGTCGGACAGGGGAGGGACCCTGAAGCTTTCTTT. The whole variable domain, filled in from reference TRBV9 and TRBJ1-1, reads DSGVTQTPKHLITATGQRVTLRCSPRSGDLSVYWYQQSLDQGLQFLIQYYNGEERAKGNILERFSAQQFPDLHSELNLSSLELGDSALYFCASSVGQGRDPEAFFGQGTRLTVV.

Regarding this clone: This sample includes further DNA sequences coding for the same CDR3. The rearrangement uses TRBV5-1 and TRBJ2-3; D not resolved. CDR3 size: 11 residues. Trimming shortened V by 3 bases and J by 5 bases, and 4 bases separated the two germline ends. Germline assignment: CDR1 SGHRS and CDR2 YFSETQ. For the CDR3, the DNA is TGCGCCAGCAGCTATAAAGATACGCAGTATTTT. Its translation is CASSYKDTQYF. Using reference TRBV5-1 and TRBJ2-3 for the parts outside the CDR3, the full variable domain is KAGVTQTPRYLIKTRGQQVTLSCSPISGHRSVSWYQQTPGQGLQFLFEYFSETQRNKGNFPGRFSGRQFSNSRSEMNVSTLELGDSALYLCASSYKDTQYFGPGTRLTVL.

This chain connects TRBV7-2 to TRBJ2-1, with 8 positions matching TRBD1. V dropped 4 bases and J dropped 8; count of bases not matched to a gene: 4. This CDR3 spans 13 amino acids. Germline assignment: CDR1 SGHTA and CDR2 FQGNSA. The CDR3 protein is CASSSTGDHEQFF. The CDR3 nucleotides read TGTGCCAGCAGCTCGACAGGGGACCATGAGCAGTTCTTC.

The sample holds one count of this clone. The chain uses TRBV7-2 and TRBJ2-3; D gene uncertain. This CDR3 has 13 residues. CDR1 is SGHTA and CDR2 is FQGNSA in the germline V gene. With 3 bases removed from V and 2 bases from J, the gap between germline ends came to 6 bases. The CDR3 bases are TGTGCCAGCAGCTTGGCCCTCACAGATACGCAGTATTTT. It codes for CASSLALTDTQYF. Full variable domain (missing parts from reference TRBV7-2 and TRBJ2-3): GAGVSQSPSNKVTEKGKDVELRCDPISGHTALYWYRQSLGQGLEFLIYFQGNSAPDKSGLPSDRFSAERTGGSVSTLTIQRTQQEDSAVYLCASSLALTDTQYFGPGTRLTVL.

V is TRBV7-2 and J is TRBJ2-1; a possible D gene is TRBD2 (5 bases). Germline V gene sequence: CDR1 SGHTA, CDR2 FQGNSA. Between the trimmed V and J ends, which lost 5 bases and 2 bases, there was a span of 13 bases. This CDR3 spans 15 amino acids. Here the CDR3 reads CASSPSGSPYNEQFF. The CDR3 coding sequence is TGTGCCAGCAGCCCAAGCGGATCGCCCTACAATGAGCAGTTCTTC.